What follows are 24 T cell receptor beta chains derived from one specimen sequenced in a study of blood T cell repertoires in COVID-19. Some clones are missing from TCRdb's copy, which holds only in-frame ones; the method was immunoSEQ multiplex PCR. The repertoire holds around 120,000 clones, with about 78% as singletons. What was sequenced was peripheral blood. The receptor set was obtained from a man aged 65 to 79 with acute or convalescent COVID-19.

The rearrangement joins TRBV5-1 to TRBJ1-1; the match to TRBD1 covers 7 bases. CDR1 and CDR2 (germline): SGHRS, YFSETQ. This CDR3 contains 15 residues. J was trimmed by 4 bases and V by 4 bases; bases with no gene match: 10. CDR3 coding DNA: TGCGCCAGCAGCGTGAAGGGGGCGGGCTCCACTGAAGCTTTCTTT. Protein sequence: CASSVKGAGSTEAFF.

The chain has TRBV29-1 and TRBJ1-2; 7 bases are a match to TRBD1. Germline CDR1 SQVTM, CDR2 ANQGSEA. Trimming cost V 3 bases and J 3 bases; bases outside gene matches: 7. The CDR3 has 14 amino acids. The CDR3 here is CSVERTGKDYGYTF. CDR3 in DNA: TGCAGCGTTGAGAGGACAGGAAAGGACTATGGCTACACCTTC.

The chain has TRBV5-1 and TRBJ2-7, with 13 bases lining up with TRBD2. Germline V gives CDR1 SGHRS, CDR2 YFSETQ. Trimming took 2 bases from V and 7 from J; bases not matched to a gene: 3. The CDR3 length is 14 residues. The CDR3, as DNA: TGCGCCAGCAGCTTCGGGACTAGCGGGACTGAGCAGTACTTC. Encoded protein: CASSFGTSGTEQYF.

The rearrangement uses TRBV5-4 and TRBJ1-3; 7 nucleotides line up with TRBD1. Per the germline V gene, CDR1 is SGHNT and CDR2 is YYREEE (reference sequence). Trimming removed 4 bases from V and 4 bases from J; junction bases left unmatched: 5. The CDR3 is 14 residues long. CDR3 DNA: TGTGCCAGCAGCCCCGGACAGGCAGGAAACACCATATATTTT. Its translation: CASSPGQAGNTIYF. Full variable domain (remainder filled in from reference TRBV5-4 and TRBJ1-3): ETGVTQSPTHLIKTRGQQVTLRCSSQSGHNTVSWYQQALGQGPQFIFQYYREEENGRGNFPPRFSGLQFPNYSSELNVNALELDDSALYLCASSPGQAGNTIYFGEGSWLTVV.

The chain uses TRBV7-3 and TRBJ2-2; the match to TRBD2 covers 7 bases. The CDR3 runs 17 residues. Trimming at V came to 0 bases and at J to 1 base, leaving 5 bases not matched to a gene. Germline lookup yields CDR1 SGHTA and CDR2 FQGTGA. CDR3 amino acids: CASSLTGDYQNTGELFF. CDR3 coding DNA: TGTGCCAGCAGCTTAACAGGGGACTACCAGAACACCGGGGAGCTGTTTTTT.

V is TRBV3-1 (or the pseudogene TRBV3-2) and J is TRBJ1-4; tentative D call: TRBD1 (6 bases). Trimming removed 4 bases from V and 0 bases from J, with 24 bases in between. There are 20 residues in the CDR3. Germline values: CDR1 LGHDT, CDR2 YNNKEL (reference sequence). CDR3 region: CASSPYRVGVETATNEKLFF. The CDR3 DNA reads TGTGCCAGCAGCCCCTACAGGGTTGGAGTAGAGACTGCAACTAATGAAAAACTGTTTTTT.

V is TRBV5-5 and J is TRBJ1-3; no definite D call. The CDR3 has 15 amino acids. Looked up from germline, CDR1 is SGHKS and CDR2 is YYEKEE (reference sequence). V lost 4 bases to trimming and J lost 4 bases, with 15 bases between them. The CDR3 protein is CASSLVGRAGNTIYF. In DNA form, the CDR3 reads TGTGCCAGCAGCCTTGTAGGGCGGGCCGGAAACACCATATATTTT.

The chain uses TRBV6-5 and TRBJ1-1; tentative D call: TRBD1 (6 bases). The CDR3 is 13 residues long. Trimming cost V 6 bases and J 1 base, with 9 bases left between them. The germline V gene has CDR1 MNHEY and CDR2 SVGAGI. The CDR3 region is CASSGQRNTEAFF. The CDR3 DNA reads as TGTGCCAGCAGCGGACAGAGGAACACTGAAGCTTTCTTT.

This rearrangement joins TRBV6-6 to TRBJ1-4; no definite D call. This CDR3 comprises 12 residues. Germline loops: CDR1 MNHNY, CDR2 SVGAGI (reference sequence). V was shortened by 5 bases and J by 8 bases, with 9 bases between the two germline ends. The CDR3 coding sequence is TGTGCCAGCAGTCCTACTAGAGAAAAACTGTTTTTT. Translated, it gives CASSPTREKLFF.

This clone has only a few counts. The genes are TRBV12-3 or TRBV12-4 and TRBJ2-2; the D is unclear. CDR3 length: 12 amino acids. V was clipped by 5 bases and J by 4 bases, with 5 bases between them. The CDR3 region is CASSGGTGELFF. As DNA, the CDR3 is TGTGCCAGCAGTGGCGGCACCGGGGAGCTGTTTTTT.

The chain joins TRBV5-8 to TRBJ2-2; maybe TRBD1 (6 bases). The CDR3 has 15 amino acids. V was cut by 1 base and J by 4 bases, with 11 bases left in between. Germline V gives CDR1 SGHTS, CDR2 YDEGEE. The CDR3: CASSLNRDITGELFF. CDR3 sequence (DNA): TGTGCCAGCAGCTTGAACAGGGATATCACCGGGGAGCTGTTTTTT.

J is TRBJ2-5 and V is TRBV5-1; possibly TRBD1 for D (5 bases). Trimming took off 4 bases at V and 1 base at J, with 11 bases between the two ends. Germline assignment: CDR1 SGHRS and CDR2 YFSETQ. The CDR3 is made up of 14 amino acids. This CDR3 is CASSLGHFQETQYF. The DNA of the CDR3 is TGCGCCAGCAGCCTCGGACATTTCCAAGAGACCCAGTACTTC.

CDR3 residues: CASSVPDRRTSYGYTF. CDR3 in DNA: TGTGCCAGCAGCGTACCGGACAGGAGAACGTCCTATGGCTACACCTTC. The chain joins TRBV5-4 to TRBJ1-2; 7 positions match TRBD1. The CDR3 has 16 amino acids. The germline V gene encodes CDR1 SGHNT and CDR2 YYREEE (reference sequence). The V and J ends lost 4 bases and 4 bases, in that order; junction bases with no gene match: 13.

The gene calls are TRBV4-1 and TRBJ1-2; TRBD1 might be the D (6 bases). This CDR3 spans 14 amino acids. CDR1 is MGHRA and CDR2 is YSYEKL in the germline V gene. Trimming left V 0 bases short and J 8 bases short, with 13 bases between. The CDR3 DNA reads TGCGCCAGCAGCCAAGATCCAGGGGATCGAGGCTACACCTTC. Residues: CASSQDPGDRGYTF.

The chain employs TRBV6-2 or TRBV6-3 and TRBJ1-1, with D tentatively TRBD1 (6 bases). Trimming left V 0 bases short and J 0 bases short, with 8 bases between. Germline loops: CDR1 MNHEY, CDR2 SVGEGT. This CDR3 has 15 amino acids. This chain's CDR3 is CASSYSPGVNTEAFF. The DNA of the CDR3 is TGTGCCAGCAGTTACTCGCCAGGGGTGAACACTGAAGCTTTCTTT.

V gene TRBV7-3 combines with J gene TRBJ2-7; 7 nucleotides align to TRBD2. CDR1 and CDR2 from the germline V gene are SGHTA and FQGTGA. V shed 1 base, J shed 4 bases, and the junction held 4 bases outside the gene matches. The CDR3 has 14 residues. For the CDR3, the DNA is TGTGCCAGCAGCTTAAGGGAGGGTAGGTACGAGCAGTACTTC. It is translated as CASSLREGRYEQYF. Combining the CDR3 with reference TRBV7-3 and TRBJ2-7 gives the whole variable domain GAGVSQTPSNKVTEKGKYVELRCDPISGHTALYWYRQSLGQGPEFLIYFQGTGAADDSGLPNDRFFAVRPEGSVSTLKIQRTERGDSAVYLCASSLREGRYEQYFGPGTRLTVT.

This clone was counted at least ten times. The chain uses TRBV5-1 and TRBJ1-1; possible D gene TRBD1, 6 bases. Per the germline V gene, CDR1 is SGHRS and CDR2 is YFSETQ. The CDR3 loop spans 15 amino acids. V was trimmed by 2 bases and J by 0 bases, leaving 11 bases between them. The CDR3 sequence: CASSFIDRLNTEAFF. The CDR3 nucleotides are TGCGCCAGCAGCTTTATTGACAGGTTGAACACTGAAGCTTTCTTT.

The chain carries TRBV15 and TRBJ2-1, with D possibly matching TRBD1 (6 bases). The germline V gene has CDR1 LNHNV and CDR2 YYDKDF (reference sequence). V gave up 2 bases and J gave up 0 bases, with 11 bases separating them. The CDR3 spans 16 residues. The CDR3 nucleotides are TGTGCCACCAGCAGAACCCCAGGGGACTCCTACAATGAGCAGTTCTTC. Protein sequence: CATSRTPGDSYNEQFF.

This chain joins TRBV6-5 and TRBJ1-1, with TRBD1 as a possible D gene (6 bases). V lost 0 bases, J lost 5 bases, and 10 bases lay in between. The CDR3 consists of 14 residues. Germline lookup yields CDR1 MNHEY and CDR2 SVGAGI. The CDR3 region has the DNA TGTGCCAGCAGTTACTCGTGGGGGCATACTGAAGCTTTCTTT. Protein: CASSYSWGHTEAFF.

The chain uses TRBV7-2 and TRBJ1-3, with a tentative D call TRBD1 (5 bases). V was cut by 5 bases and J by 3 bases, with 14 bases left in between. In germline, CDR1 is SGHTA, CDR2 FQGNSA. There are 15 residues in the CDR3. The CDR3 is CASSKWQGGGNTIYF. In DNA, the CDR3 is TGTGCCAGCAGCAAATGGCAGGGAGGTGGAAACACCATATATTTT.

The chain recombines TRBV11-1 with TRBJ1-2; TRBD1 might be the D (6 bases). This CDR3 comprises 15 residues. The V and J ends lost 5 bases and 6 bases respectively, with 19 bases between them. Germline lookup yields CDR1 SGHAT and CDR2 FQDESV (reference sequence). CDR3 region: CASSHLGGARNGYTF. The CDR3 coding sequence is TGTGCCAGCAGCCACCTGGGGGGGGCGCGAAATGGCTACACCTTC. The full variable domain, rest sourced from reference TRBV11-1 and TRBJ1-2, is EAEVAQSPRYKITEKSQAVAFWCDPISGHATLYWYRQILGQGPELLVQFQDESVVDDSQLPKDRFSAERLKGVDSTLKIQPAELGDSAMYLCASSHLGGARNGYTFGSGTRLTVV.

This clone was recorded a few times. The rearrangement uses TRBV10-3 and TRBJ1-5, with D perhaps matching TRBD1 (5 bases). The CDR3 is 13 amino acids. The germline V gene has CDR1 ENHRY and CDR2 SYGVKD. Trimming left V 6 bases short and J 5 bases short, with 11 bases between. CDR3 DNA sequence: TGTGCCATCAGAGGGGTACAGGATCAGCCCCAGCATTTT. Protein sequence: CAIRGVQDQPQHF.

This chain connects TRBV5-4 to TRBJ1-4; 9 nucleotides align to TRBD1. CDR1 is SGHNT and CDR2 is YYREEE in the germline V gene (reference sequence). V was pared by 5 bases and J by 7 bases, with 12 bases of the junction left unmatched. This CDR3 comprises 16 residues. CDR3 sequence (DNA): TGTGCCAGCAGTTGGGACAGGGTGGACGAGGGTGAAAAACTGTTTTTT. The encoded protein is CASSWDRVDEGEKLFF.

The rearrangement links TRBV6-2 or TRBV6-3 to TRBJ1-6; D is unclear. This CDR3 is 13 amino acids long. The V gene's germline CDR1 is MNHEY and CDR2 SVGEGT. V was cut by 1 base and J by 8 bases, with 6 bases left in between. CDR3 nucleotide sequence: TGTGCCAGCAGTTACTACGGGGATTCACCCCTCCACTTT. This sequence encodes CASSYYGDSPLHF.